These 8 T cell receptor beta chains were all obtained from the same sample, sequenced in a study of blood T cell repertoires in COVID-19. Sequencing used immunoSEQ multiplex PCR; TCRdb keeps in-frame clones, though not all of them. The table lists over 65,000 clones, under 95% of them singletons, with just over 9% in the top ten. Sequencing was performed on peripheral blood. The receptor set was obtained from a human donor in a cohort sampled during active COVID-19.

V usage is TRBV5-1 and J usage is TRBJ1-4; possibly TRBD1 for D (5 bases). The CDR3 spans 13 residues. Germline assignment: CDR1 SGHRS and CDR2 YFSETQ. The V gene lost 7 bases and the J gene lost 8 bases, with 15 bases spanning the gap. DNA for the CDR3: TGCGCCAGCGGCTCTGGGGCAAGGGAAAAACTGTTTTTT. It is translated as CASGSGAREKLFF. The full variable domain, completed using reference TRBV5-1 and TRBJ1-4, is KAGVTQTPRYLIKTRGQQVTLSCSPISGHRSVSWYQQTPGQGLQFLFEYFSETQRNKGNFPGRFSGRQFSNSRSEMNVSTLELGDSALYLCASGSGAREKLFFGSGTQLSVL.

The chain employs TRBV7-8 and TRBJ1-5, with a possible D match to TRBD1 (6 bases). The CDR3 extends over 15 amino acids. Germline assignment: CDR1 SGHVS and CDR2 FQNEAQ. Trimming cost V 3 bases and J 2 bases, with 11 bases left between them. DNA of the CDR3: TGTGCCAGCAGCTTCTTAGGGACACGCAATCAGCCCCAGCATTTT. This sequence encodes CASSFLGTRNQPQHF. Drawing the rest from reference TRBV7-8 and TRBJ1-5, the complete variable domain is GAGVSQSPRYKVAKRGQDVALRCDPISGHVSLFWYQQALGQGPEFLTYFQNEAQLDKSGLPSDRFFAERPEGSVSTLKIQRTQQEDSAVYLCASSFLGTRNQPQHFGDGTRLSIL.

The chain links TRBV2 to TRBJ2-1, with 12 bases matching TRBD2. Trimming at V came to 5 bases and at J to 0 bases, leaving 2 bases not matched to a gene. The CDR3 covers 16 residues. CDR1 SNHLY and CDR2 FYNNEI come from the germline V gene. The CDR3 DNA follows: TGTGCCAGCAGTAAGACTAGCGGGAGCTCCTACAATGAGCAGTTCTTC. The encoded protein is CASSKTSGSSYNEQFF.

The chain links TRBV24-1 to TRBJ2-3, with D perhaps matching TRBD2 (5 bases). The V gene lost 4 bases and the J gene lost 1 base, with 20 bases spanning the gap. CDR1 is KGHDR and CDR2 is SFDVKD in the germline V gene. This CDR3 region has 18 residues. CDR3 residues: CATSESEVGLAGTDTQYF. The CDR3 coding sequence is TGTGCCACCAGTGAGTCCGAGGTAGGACTCGCCGGCACAGATACGCAGTATTTT.

The genes are TRBV5-5 and TRBJ1-1; TRBD1 agrees at 7 bases. V trimming: 4 bases; J trimming: 9 bases; junction bases outside the gene matches: 9. Germline V CDR1 and CDR2: SGHKS, YYEKEE (reference sequence). The CDR3 loop spans 13 amino acids. The CDR3 DNA sequence: TGTGCCAGCAGCCCAAGCGCGGACAGGCAAGCTTTCTTT. Encoded protein: CASSPSADRQAFF.

The chain recombines TRBV6-6 with TRBJ1-1; D uncertain. Germline assignment: CDR1 MNHNY and CDR2 SVGAGI (reference sequence). The CDR3 runs to 14 residues. Trimming stripped 7 bases from V and 1 base from J, with 13 bases between. CDR3: CASIRSQENTEAFF. The CDR3 DNA is TGTGCCAGCATCCGATCGCAGGAGAACACTGAAGCTTTCTTT.

This clone was seen only once. This rearrangement joins TRBV5-1 to TRBJ2-1; TRBD1 is a possible D gene (6 bases). There are 13 residues in the CDR3. The V gene lost 4 bases and the J gene lost 4 bases, with 9 bases spanning the gap. In germline, CDR1 is SGHRS, CDR2 YFSETQ. The DNA of the CDR3 is TGCGCCAGCAGCGAACAGGGTTACAATGAGCAGTTCTTC. Encoded protein: CASSEQGYNEQFF.

The J gene is TRBJ2-6, the V gene TRBV4-3; 9 bases agree with TRBD1. Germline-derived CDR1 and CDR2 are LGHNA and YSLEER. Trimming at V came to 2 bases and at J to 0 bases, leaving 5 bases not matched to a gene. The CDR3 loop spans 18 amino acids. CDR3 DNA: TGCGCCAGCAGCCAATTACAGGGGGCCCCCTCTGGGGCCAACGTCCTGACTTTC. Its protein is CASSQLQGAPSGANVLTF.